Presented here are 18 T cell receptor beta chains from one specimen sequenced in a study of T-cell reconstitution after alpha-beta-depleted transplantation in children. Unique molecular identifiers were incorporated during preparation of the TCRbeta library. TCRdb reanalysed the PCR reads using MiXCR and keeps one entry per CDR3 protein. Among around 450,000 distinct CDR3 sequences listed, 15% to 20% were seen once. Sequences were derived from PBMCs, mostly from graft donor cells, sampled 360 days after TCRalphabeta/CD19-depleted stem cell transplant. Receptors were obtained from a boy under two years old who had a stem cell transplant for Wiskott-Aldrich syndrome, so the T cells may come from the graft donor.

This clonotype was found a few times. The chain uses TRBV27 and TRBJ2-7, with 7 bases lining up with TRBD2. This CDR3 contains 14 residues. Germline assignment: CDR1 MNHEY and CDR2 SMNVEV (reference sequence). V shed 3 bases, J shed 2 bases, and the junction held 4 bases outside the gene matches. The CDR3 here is CASSLGGITYEQYF. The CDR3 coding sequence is TGTGCCAGCAGTTTGGGGGGGATCACCTACGAGCAGTACTTC.

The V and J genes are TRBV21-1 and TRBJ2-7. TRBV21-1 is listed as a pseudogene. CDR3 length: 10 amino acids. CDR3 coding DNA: TGTGCCAGCTTTGAGTACGAGCAGTACTTC. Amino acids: CASFEYEQYF.

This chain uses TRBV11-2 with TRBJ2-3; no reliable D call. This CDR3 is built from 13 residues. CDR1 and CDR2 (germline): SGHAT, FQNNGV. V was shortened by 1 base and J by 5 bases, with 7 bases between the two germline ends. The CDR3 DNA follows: TGTGCCAGCAGCTTAGTGGTGGGAGATACGCAGTATTTT. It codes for CASSLVVGDTQYF.

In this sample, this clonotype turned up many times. CDR3 amino acids: CAINRGNSGANVLTF. The CDR3 DNA reads TGTGCCATCAACAGGGGGAACTCTGGGGCCAACGTCCTGACTTTC. J is TRBJ2-6 and V is TRBV10-3; 8 nucleotides align to TRBD1. V shed 7 bases, J shed 0 bases, and the junction held 2 bases outside the gene matches. The CDR3 loop spans 15 amino acids. Germline V CDR1 and CDR2: ENHRY, SYGVKD.

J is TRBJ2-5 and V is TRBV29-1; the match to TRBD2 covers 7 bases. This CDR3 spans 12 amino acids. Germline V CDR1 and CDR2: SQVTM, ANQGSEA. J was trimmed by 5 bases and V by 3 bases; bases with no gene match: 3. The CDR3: CSVDQAGETQYF. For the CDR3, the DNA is TGCAGCGTTGATCAAGCGGGGGAGACCCAGTACTTC.

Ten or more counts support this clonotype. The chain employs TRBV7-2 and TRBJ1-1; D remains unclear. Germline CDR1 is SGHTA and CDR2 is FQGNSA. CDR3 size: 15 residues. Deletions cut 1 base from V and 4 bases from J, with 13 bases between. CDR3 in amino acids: CASSLVSFSATEAFF. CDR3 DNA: TGTGCCAGCAGCTTAGTTTCCTTTTCGGCCACTGAAGCTTTCTTT.

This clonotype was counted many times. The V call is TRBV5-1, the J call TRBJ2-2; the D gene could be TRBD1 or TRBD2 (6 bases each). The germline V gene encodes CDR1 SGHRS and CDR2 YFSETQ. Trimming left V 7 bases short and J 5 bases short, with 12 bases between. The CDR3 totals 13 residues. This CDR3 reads CASGGRETGELFF. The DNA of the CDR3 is TGCGCCAGCGGGGGGCGAGAGACCGGGGAGCTGTTTTTT.

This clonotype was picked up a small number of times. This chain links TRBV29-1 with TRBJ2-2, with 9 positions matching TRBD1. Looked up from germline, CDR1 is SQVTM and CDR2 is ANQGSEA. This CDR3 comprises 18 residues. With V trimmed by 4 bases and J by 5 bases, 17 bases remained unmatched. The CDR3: CSVASRDRARYRTGELFF. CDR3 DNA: TGCAGCGTTGCCTCCCGGGACAGGGCTAGATATCGGACCGGGGAGCTGTTTTTT.

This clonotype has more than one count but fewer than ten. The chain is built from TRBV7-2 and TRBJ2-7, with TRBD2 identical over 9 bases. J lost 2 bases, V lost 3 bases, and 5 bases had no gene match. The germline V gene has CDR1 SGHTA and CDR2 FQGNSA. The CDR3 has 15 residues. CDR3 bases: TGTGCCAGCAGCTTGGCGGGAGGGCAACCCTACGAGCAGTACTTC. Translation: CASSLAGGQPYEQYF. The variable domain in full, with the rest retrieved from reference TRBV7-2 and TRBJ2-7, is GAGVSQSPSNKVTEKGKDVELRCDPISGHTALYWYRQSLGQGLEFLIYFQGNSAPDKSGLPSDRFSAERTGGSVSTLTIQRTQQEDSAVYLCASSLAGGQPYEQYFGPGTRLTVT.

The CDR3 region is CASSWGGLYNEQFF. CDR3 DNA: TGCGCCAGCAGCTGGGGGGGCCTTTACAATGAGCAGTTCTTC. V gene TRBV5-1 combines with J gene TRBJ2-1; perhaps TRBD2 as D (7 bases). In germline, CDR1 is SGHRS, CDR2 YFSETQ. The CDR3 runs to 14 residues. Trimming shortened V by 3 bases and J by 4 bases, and 11 bases separated the two germline ends.

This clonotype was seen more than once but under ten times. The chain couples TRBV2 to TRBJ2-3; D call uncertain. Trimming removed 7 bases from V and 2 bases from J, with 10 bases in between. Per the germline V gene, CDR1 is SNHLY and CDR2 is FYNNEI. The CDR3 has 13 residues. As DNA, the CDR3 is TGTGCCAGCATTACCGGTTACACAGATACGCAGTATTTT. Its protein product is CASITGYTDTQYF.

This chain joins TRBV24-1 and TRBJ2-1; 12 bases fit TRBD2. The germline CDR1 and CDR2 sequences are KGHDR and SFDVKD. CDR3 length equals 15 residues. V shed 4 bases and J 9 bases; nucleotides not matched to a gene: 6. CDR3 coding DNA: TGTGCCACCAGTGACCGACTAGCGGGAGTGGGTGAGCAGTTCTTC. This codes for CATSDRLAGVGEQFF.

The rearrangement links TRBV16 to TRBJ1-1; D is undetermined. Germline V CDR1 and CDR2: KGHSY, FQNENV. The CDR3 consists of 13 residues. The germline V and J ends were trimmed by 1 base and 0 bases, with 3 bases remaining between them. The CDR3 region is CASSQFVNTEAFF. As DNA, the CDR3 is TGTGCCAGCAGCCAATTTGTGAACACTGAAGCTTTCTTT.

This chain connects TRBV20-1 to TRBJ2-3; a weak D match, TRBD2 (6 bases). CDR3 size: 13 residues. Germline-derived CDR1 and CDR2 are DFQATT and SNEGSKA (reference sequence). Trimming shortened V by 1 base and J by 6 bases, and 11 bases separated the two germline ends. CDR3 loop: CSARAGEGDTQYF. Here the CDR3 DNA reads TGCAGTGCTAGAGCGGGAGAGGGGGATACGCAGTATTTT.

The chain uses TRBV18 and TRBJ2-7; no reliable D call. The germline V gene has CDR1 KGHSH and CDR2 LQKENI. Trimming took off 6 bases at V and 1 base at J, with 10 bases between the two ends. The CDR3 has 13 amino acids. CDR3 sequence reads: CASSPRTSYEQYF. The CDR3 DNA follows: TGTGCCAGCTCTCCGAGGACGTCCTACGAGCAGTACTTC.

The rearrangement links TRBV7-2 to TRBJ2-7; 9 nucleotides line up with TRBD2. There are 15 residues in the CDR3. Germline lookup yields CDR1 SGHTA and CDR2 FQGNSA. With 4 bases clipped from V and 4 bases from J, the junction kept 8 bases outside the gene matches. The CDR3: CASSWTSALGYEQYF. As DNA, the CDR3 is TGTGCCAGCAGCTGGACTAGCGCACTAGGGTACGAGCAGTACTTC.

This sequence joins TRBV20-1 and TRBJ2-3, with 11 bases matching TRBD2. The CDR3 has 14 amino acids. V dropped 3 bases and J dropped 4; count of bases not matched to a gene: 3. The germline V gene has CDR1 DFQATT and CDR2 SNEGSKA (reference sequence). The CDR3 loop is CSARVAGGPDTQYF. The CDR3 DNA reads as TGCAGTGCTAGGGTAGCGGGGGGGCCAGATACGCAGTATTTT.

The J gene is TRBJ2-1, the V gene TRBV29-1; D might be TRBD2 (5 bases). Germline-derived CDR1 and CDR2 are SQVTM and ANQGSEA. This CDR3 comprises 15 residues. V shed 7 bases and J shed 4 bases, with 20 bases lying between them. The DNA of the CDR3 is TGCAGCGCCCGAGAGCGGCAGAGGTTATACAATGAGCAGTTCTTC. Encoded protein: CSARERQRLYNEQFF.